This is a list of T cell receptor beta chains from one sample in a study of shared clonotypes between healthy human individuals. The protocol was immunoSEQ multiplex PCR, while the TCRdb copy is restricted to in-frame clones and leaves out a portion. The data hold approximately 620,000 clones, with around 97% observed a single time. The sequencing input was naive CD4+ T cells sorted from blood. The source of these receptors is a young woman in good health. CDR3s include the opening cysteine and the closing phenylalanine or tryptophan. A D gene is named only where the DNA matches it firmly. Clone size is given for some rows only: seen once, a few or many times, or a class if the clone is expanded.

J | length | D | V | size | CDR3 | DNA
TRBJ2-7 | 16 | NA | TRBV11-2 | NA | CASSPTPGRSSYEQYF | TGTGCCAGCAGCCCTACCCCGGGACGGAGCTCCTACGAGCAGTACTTC
TRBJ2-5 | 16 | TRBD2 | TRBV29-1 | NA | CSVAGLAGGIQETQYF | TGCAGCGTTGCGGGACTAGCGGGAGGGATTCAAGAGACCCAGTACTTC
TRBJ2-7 | 14 | NA | TRBV2 | NA | CASSVEASLGEQYF | TGTGCCAGCAGTGTTGAGGCTAGTCTGGGTGAGCAGTACTTC
TRBJ2-7 | 13 | NA | TRBV11-2 | NA | CASSLGVGYEQYF | TGTGCCAGCAGCTTAGGGGTAGGGTACGAGCAGTACTTC
TRBJ2-3 | 15 | NA | TRBV7-8 | NA | CASRRRRVGTDTQYF | TGTGCCAGCAGACGAAGACGGGTCGGCACAGATACGCAGTATTTT
TRBJ1-5 | 15 | NA | TRBV6-5 | NA | CASSPARVLHQPQHF | TGTGCCAGCTCCCCGGCCAGGGTGCTTCATCAGCCCCAGCATTTT
TRBJ2-7 | 17 | NA | TRBV27 | NA | CASSLDFPGTRFYEQYF | TGTGCCAGCAGTTTAGACTTTCCGGGGACCAGGTTCTACGAGCAGTACTTC
TRBJ2-6 | 20 | TRBD2 | TRBV13 | NA | CASSLFAPLAGEPGANVLTF | TGTGCCAGCAGCTTATTTGCCCCATTAGCGGGAGAGCCTGGGGCCAACGTCCTGACTTTC
TRBJ1-3 | 15 | NA | TRBV7-9 | NA | CASSLQGSTGNTIYF | TGTGCCAGCAGTCTACAGGGTTCGACTGGAAACACCATATATTTT
TRBJ1-6 | 16 | TRBD1 | TRBV4-1 | once | CASSQERGGENSPLHF | TGCGCCAGCAGCCAAGAAAGAGGGGGCGAAAATTCACCCCTCCACTTT
TRBJ2-3 | 15 | NA | TRBV5-8 | NA | CASSLGDRIADTQYF | TGTGCCAGCAGCTTGGGTGACAGAATAGCAGATACGCAGTATTTT
TRBJ2-7 | 14 | NA | TRBV11-2 | NA | CASSLGDHSYEQYF | TGTGCCAGCAGCTTAGGGGACCACTCCTACGAGCAGTACTTC
TRBJ2-7 | 15 | NA | TRBV21-1 | NA | CASAGQPKPAYEQYF | TGTGCCAGCGCAGGACAACCAAAGCCTGCCTACGAGCAGTACTTC
TRBJ2-2 | 15 | TRBD1 | TRBV11-3 | NA | CASSLGTVGAGELFF | TGTGCCAGCAGCCTCGGGACAGTGGGTGCCGGGGAGCTGTTTTTT
TRBJ2-7 | 15 | TRBD1 | TRBV28 | NA | CASSLQQGAVDEQYF | TGTGCCAGCAGTTTACAACAGGGGGCTGTAGACGAGCAGTACTTC
TRBJ1-2 | 14 | TRBD1 | TRBV13 | NA | CASSIRTGSDGYTF | TGTGCCAGCAGCATACGGACAGGGTCAGATGGCTACACCTTC
TRBJ2-7 | 12 | TRBD2 | TRBV30 | NA | CACSGSGYEQYF | TGTGCCTGTAGCGGGAGTGGGTACGAGCAGTACTTC
TRBJ2-5 | 14 | NA | TRBV5-6 | NA | CASSLEGQGETQYF | TGTGCCAGCAGCTTGGAGGGTCAGGGAGAGACCCAGTACTTC
TRBJ1-5 | 11 | NA | TRBV28 | few | CASSLGQPQHF | TGTGCCAGCAGTTTAGGGCAGCCCCAGCATTTT
TRBJ2-5 | 14 | TRBD1 | TRBV5-4 | NA | CASSRDRVRETQYF | TGTGCCAGCAGCCGCGACAGGGTTAGGGAGACCCAGTACTTC
TRBJ1-1 | 11 | NA | TRBV19 | NA | CASTRNTEAFF | TGTGCCAGTACCAGGAACACTGAAGCTTTCTTT
TRBJ2-7 | 16 | TRBD2 | TRBV6-5 | NA | CASSYSVLAGHYEQYF | TGTGCCAGCAGTTACTCTGTCCTAGCGGGGCACTACGAGCAGTACTTC
TRBJ1-5 | 16 | TRBD1 | TRBV28 | NA | CASSLSDRDIHQPQHF | TGTGCCAGCAGTTTGTCAGACAGGGATATACATCAGCCCCAGCATTTT
TRBJ1-1 | 13 | TRBD1 | TRBV28 | NA | CASSSYRGRGAFF | TGTGCCAGCAGTTCGTACAGGGGGCGAGGAGCTTTCTTT
TRBJ1-1 | 12 | NA | TRBV28 | NA | CASSRGSLEAFF | TGTGCCAGCAGTCGAGGAAGCCTTGAAGCTTTCTTT
TRBJ1-2 | 14 | TRBD1 | TRBV5-1 | NA | CASSDQQGYYGYTF | TGCGCCAGCAGCGACCAACAGGGGTACTATGGCTACACCTTC
TRBJ2-1 | 15 | NA | TRBV6-5 | NA | CASSYEAVAYNEQFF | TGTGCCAGCAGTTACGAAGCGGTGGCGTACAATGAGCAGTTCTTC
TRBJ1-5 | 14 | NA | TRBV6-1 | NA | CASSGLTGNQPQHF | TGTGCCAGCAGTGGTTTGACAGGAAATCAGCCCCAGCATTTT
TRBJ2-1 | 16 | TRBD2 | TRBV4-1 | NA | CASSLGTSGLYNEQFF | TGCGCCAGCAGCCTAGGGACTAGCGGTCTATACAATGAGCAGTTCTTC
TRBJ2-7 | 14 | NA | TRBV5-1 | once | CASSLGPSSYEQYF | TGCGCCAGCAGCTTGGGACCGAGTTCCTACGAGCAGTACTTC
TRBJ1-5 | 14 | NA | TRBV28 | NA | CASRFQGRGQPQHF | TGTGCCAGCAGATTTCAGGGGAGAGGGCAGCCCCAGCATTTT
TRBJ2-5 | 12 | NA | TRBV18 | NA | CASSPWGETQYF | TGTGCCAGCTCACCGTGGGGTGAGACCCAGTACTTC
TRBJ2-5 | 15 | TRBD1 | TRBV18 | once | CASSTDRGRPETQYF | TGTGCCAGCTCTACCGACAGGGGGCGCCCTGAGACCCAGTACTTC
TRBJ2-3 | 12 | NA | TRBV29-1 | NA | CSVGAGTDTQYF | TGCAGCGTTGGAGCAGGGACGGATACGCAGTATTTT
TRBJ2-1 | 15 | NA | TRBV6-1 | NA | CASSEVWTSYNEQFF | TGTGCCAGCAGTGAAGTTTGGACCAGTTACAATGAGCAGTTCTTC
TRBJ1-5 | 14 | NA | TRBV15 | NA | CATSRNPQAQPQHF | TGTGCCACCAGCAGAAATCCACAAGCCCAGCCCCAGCATTTT